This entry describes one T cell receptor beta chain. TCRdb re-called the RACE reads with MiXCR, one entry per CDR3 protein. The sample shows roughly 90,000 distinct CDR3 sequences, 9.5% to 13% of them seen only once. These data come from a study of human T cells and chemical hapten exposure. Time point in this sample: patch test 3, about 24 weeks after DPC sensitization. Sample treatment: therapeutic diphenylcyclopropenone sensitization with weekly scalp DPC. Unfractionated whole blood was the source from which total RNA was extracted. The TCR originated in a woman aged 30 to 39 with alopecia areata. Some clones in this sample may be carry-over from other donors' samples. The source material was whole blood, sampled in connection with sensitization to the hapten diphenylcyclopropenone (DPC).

The CDR3 here is CASSPDRGLETQYF. CDR3 DNA sequence: TGTGCCAGCAGTCCGGACAGGGGGCTAGAGACCCAGTACTTC. V gene TRBV5-4 combines with J gene TRBJ2-5; 11 bases map to TRBD1. The CDR3 is 14 residues long. V lost 5 bases and J lost 4; bases outside the gene matches: 4. Per germline, CDR1 SGHNT and CDR2 YYREEE (reference sequence).